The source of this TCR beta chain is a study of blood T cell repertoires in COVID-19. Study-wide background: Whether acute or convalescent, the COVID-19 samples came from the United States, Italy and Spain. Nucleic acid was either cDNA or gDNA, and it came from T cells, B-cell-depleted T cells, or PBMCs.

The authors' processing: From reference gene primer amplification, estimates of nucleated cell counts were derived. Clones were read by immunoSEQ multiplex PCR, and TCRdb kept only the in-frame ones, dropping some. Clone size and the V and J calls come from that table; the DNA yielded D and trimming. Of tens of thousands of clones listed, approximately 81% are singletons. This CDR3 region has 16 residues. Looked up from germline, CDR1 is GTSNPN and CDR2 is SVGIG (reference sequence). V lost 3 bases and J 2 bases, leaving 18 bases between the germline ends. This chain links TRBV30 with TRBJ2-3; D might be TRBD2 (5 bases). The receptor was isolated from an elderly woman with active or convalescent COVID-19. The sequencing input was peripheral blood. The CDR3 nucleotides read TGTGCCTGGAGGCCCGAGCGGCGGAGCAACACAGATACGCAGTATTTT. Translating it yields CAWRPERRSNTDTQYF.